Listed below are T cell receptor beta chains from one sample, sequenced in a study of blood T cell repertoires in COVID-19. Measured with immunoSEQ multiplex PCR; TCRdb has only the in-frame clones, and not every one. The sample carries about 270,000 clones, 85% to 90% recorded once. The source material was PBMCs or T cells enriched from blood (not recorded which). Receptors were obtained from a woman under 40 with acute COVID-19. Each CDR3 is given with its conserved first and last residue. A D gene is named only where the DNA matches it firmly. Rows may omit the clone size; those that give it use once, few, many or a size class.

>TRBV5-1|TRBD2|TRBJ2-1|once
CASSLVLAGGPSEQFF
TGCGCCAGCAGCTTGGTCCTAGCGGGAGGGCCTAGTGAGCAGTTCTTC
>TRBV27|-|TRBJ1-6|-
CASSPEGTSPLHF
TGTGCCAGCAGTCCCGAGGGCACTTCACCCCTCCACTTT
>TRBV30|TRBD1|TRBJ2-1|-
CAWSVDRGNEQFF
TGTGCCTGGAGTGTAGACAGGGGAAATGAGCAGTTCTTC
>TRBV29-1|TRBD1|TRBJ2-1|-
CSVRQGALGSSYNEQFF
TGCAGCGTTCGACAGGGGGCACTGGGGAGTTCCTACAATGAGCAGTTCTTC
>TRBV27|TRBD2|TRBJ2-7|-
CASSLSSGSGHEQYF
TGTGCCAGCAGTTTATCTAGCGGGAGCGGACACGAGCAGTACTTC
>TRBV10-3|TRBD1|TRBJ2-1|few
CAISIRDSTYNEQFF
TGTGCCATCAGTATCCGGGACAGCACCTACAATGAGCAGTTCTTC
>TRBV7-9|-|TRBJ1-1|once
CASSRQEANTEAFF
TGTGCCAGCAGCCGCCAGGAGGCGAACACTGAAGCTTTCTTT
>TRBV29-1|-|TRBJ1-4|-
CSVSVSANEKLFF
TGCAGCGTTAGTGTTTCGGCTAATGAAAAACTGTTTTTT
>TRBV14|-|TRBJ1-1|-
CASSQARNTEAFF
TGTGCCAGCAGCCAAGCTAGAAACACTGAAGCTTTCTTT
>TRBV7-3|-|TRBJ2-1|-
CASSSLDEQFF
TGTGCCAGCAGCTCCCTAGATGAGCAGTTCTTC
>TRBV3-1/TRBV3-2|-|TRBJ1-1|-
CASSQGAATEAFF
TGTGCCAGCAGCCAGGGAGCAGCCACTGAAGCTTTCTTT
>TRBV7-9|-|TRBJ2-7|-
CASSLGAGTAYEQYF
TGTGCCAGCAGCTTAGGGGCTGGTACCGCCTACGAGCAGTACTTC
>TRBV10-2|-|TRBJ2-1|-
CASSELGAAAYNEQFF
TGCGCCAGCAGTGAGCTGGGGGCCGCGGCGTACAATGAGCAGTTCTTC
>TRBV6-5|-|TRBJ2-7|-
CASRLGAATTYEQYF
TGTGCCAGCAGACTGGGGGCGGCCACAACCTACGAGCAGTACTTC
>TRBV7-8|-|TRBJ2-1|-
CASSSTAYNEQFF
TGTGCCAGCAGCTCGACAGCCTACAATGAGCAGTTCTTC
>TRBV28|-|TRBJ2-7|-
CASSFWGGAKWSYEQYF
TGTGCCAGCAGTTTTTGGGGGGGGGCGAAGTGGTCCTACGAGCAGTACTTC
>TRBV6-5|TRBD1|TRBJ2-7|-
CASSTRDRESEQYF
TGTGCCAGCAGTACTCGGGACAGAGAAAGCGAGCAGTACTTC
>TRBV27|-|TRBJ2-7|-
CASSLGFEQYF
TGTGCCAGCAGTTTGGGCTTCGAGCAGTACTTC
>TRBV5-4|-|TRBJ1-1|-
CASSLGALGYTEAFF
TGTGCCAGCAGCTTGGGGGCTTTGGGCTATACTGAAGCTTTCTTT
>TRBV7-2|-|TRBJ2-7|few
CASSSAGTSSYEQYF
TGTGCCAGCAGCTCCGCCGGGACATCCTCCTACGAGCAGTACTTC
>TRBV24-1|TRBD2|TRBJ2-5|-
CATGREGKETQYF
TGTGCCACCGGGAGGGAAGGGAAAGAGACCCAGTACTTC
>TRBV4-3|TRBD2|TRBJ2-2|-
CASSLGLAGSTGELFF
TGCGCCAGCAGCCTAGGACTAGCGGGCTCCACCGGGGAGCTGTTTTTT
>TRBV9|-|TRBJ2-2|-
CASSQFSGNTGELFF
TGTGCCAGCAGCCAGTTTAGCGGGAACACCGGGGAGCTGTTTTTT
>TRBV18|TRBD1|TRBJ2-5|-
CASSMTGAETQYF
TGTGCCAGCTCAATGACAGGGGCAGAGACCCAGTACTTC
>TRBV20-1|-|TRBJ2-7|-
CSASDRSYEQYF
TGCAGTGCAAGTGACAGATCCTACGAGCAGTACTTC
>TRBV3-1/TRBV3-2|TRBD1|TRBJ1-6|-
CASSLDRGGLHF
TGTGCCAGCAGCTTAGACAGGGGAGGCCTCCACTTT
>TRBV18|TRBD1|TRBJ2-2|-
CASSPNILGQGDTGELFF
TGTGCCAGCTCACCAAACATTCTCGGACAGGGTGACACCGGGGAGCTGTTTTTT
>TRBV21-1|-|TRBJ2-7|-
CASSKVAIGHRYEQYF
TGTGCCAGCAGCAAAGTCGCTATTGGACACCGCTACGAGCAGTACTTC
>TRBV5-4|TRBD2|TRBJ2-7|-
CASSPSGISYEQYF
TGTGCCAGCAGCCCTAGCGGGATCTCCTACGAGCAGTACTTC
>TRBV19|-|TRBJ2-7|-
CASSILPSYEQYF
TGTGCCAGTAGTATCCTTCCCTCCTACGAGCAGTACTTC
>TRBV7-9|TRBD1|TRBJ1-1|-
CASSPPGQGYTEAFF
TGTGCCAGCAGTCCTCCGGGACAGGGGTACACTGAAGCTTTCTTT
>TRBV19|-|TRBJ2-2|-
CASSITGGYTGELFF
TGTGCCAGTAGTATTACGGGTGGTTACACCGGGGAGCTGTTTTTT
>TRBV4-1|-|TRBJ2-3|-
CASSQDRSGTPGNTDTQYF
TGCGCCAGCAGCCAAGATAGAAGCGGGACACCCGGCAACACAGATACGCAGTATTTT
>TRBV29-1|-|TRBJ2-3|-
CSVHEKAGTDTQYF
TGCAGCGTGCACGAAAAAGCGGGCACAGATACGCAGTATTTT
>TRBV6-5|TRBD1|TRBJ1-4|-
CASRTGTGINEKLFF
TGTGCCAGCAGAACCGGGACAGGTATAAATGAAAAACTGTTTTTT
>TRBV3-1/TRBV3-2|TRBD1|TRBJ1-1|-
CASSQSRTGRPEAFF
TGTGCCAGCAGCCAATCCCGGACAGGAAGGCCTGAAGCTTTCTTT
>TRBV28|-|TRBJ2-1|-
CASSPPGVYEQFF
TGTGCCAGCAGCCCCCCCGGAGTCTATGAGCAGTTCTTC
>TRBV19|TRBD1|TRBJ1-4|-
CASSEDRDEKLFF
TGTGCCAGTAGCGAGGACAGGGATGAAAAACTGTTTTTT
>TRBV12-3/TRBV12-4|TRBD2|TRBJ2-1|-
CASEAGGLHEQFF
TGTGCCAGTGAAGCGGGAGGTTTGCATGAGCAGTTCTTC
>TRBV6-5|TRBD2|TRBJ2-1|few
CASSTGLAGHNEQFF
TGTGCCAGCAGTACGGGACTAGCGGGACACAATGAGCAGTTCTTC
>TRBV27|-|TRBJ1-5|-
CASSPDRSNQPQHF
TGTGCCAGCAGTCCGGACAGAAGCAATCAGCCCCAGCATTTT
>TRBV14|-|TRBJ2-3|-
CASSSRGYGTDTQYF
TGTGCCAGCAGCTCTAGGGGGTACGGCACAGATACGCAGTATTTT
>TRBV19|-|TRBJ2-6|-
CASSIKGHGANVLTF
TGTGCCAGTAGTATTAAGGGACATGGGGCCAACGTCCTGACTTTC
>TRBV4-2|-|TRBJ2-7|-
CASSYSPSYEQYF
TGTGCCAGCAGCTACAGCCCGTCCTACGAGCAGTACTTC
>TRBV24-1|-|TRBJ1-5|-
CATSEGGPNQPQHF
TGTGCCACCAGTGAGGGGGGGCCCAATCAGCCCCAGCATTTT
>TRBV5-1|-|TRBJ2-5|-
CASSSGRRTDQETQYF
TGCGCCAGCAGCTCGGGTCGCCGGACAGACCAAGAGACCCAGTACTTC
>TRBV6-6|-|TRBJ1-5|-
CASSYSTGNQPQHF
TGTGCCAGCAGTTACTCGACTGGGAATCAGCCCCAGCATTTT
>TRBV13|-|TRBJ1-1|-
CASSPLDRNTEAFF
TGTGCCAGCAGCCCCTTGGACAGGAACACTGAAGCTTTCTTT
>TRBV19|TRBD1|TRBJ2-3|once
CASSMGTGVTDTQYF
TGTGCCAGTAGTATGGGGACAGGGGTCACAGATACGCAGTATTTT
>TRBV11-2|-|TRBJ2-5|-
CASSLERRLDQETQYF
TGTGCCAGCAGCTTAGAAAGGCGACTGGACCAAGAGACCCAGTACTTC
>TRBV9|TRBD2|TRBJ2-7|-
CASSVGGTSVVYEQYF
TGTGCCAGCAGCGTAGGGGGGACTAGCGTCGTCTACGAGCAGTACTTC
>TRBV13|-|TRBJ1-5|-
CASSLGRRGQPQHF
TGTGCCAGCAGCTTAGGCCGACGCGGACAGCCCCAGCATTTT
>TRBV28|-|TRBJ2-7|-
CASSFPDLQTGDGEQYF
TGTGCCAGCAGTTTTCCCGACTTGCAGACAGGTGATGGGGAGCAGTACTTC
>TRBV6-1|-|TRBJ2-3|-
CASSASPDITTDTQYF
TGTGCCAGCAGTGCAAGTCCGGACATCACCACAGATACGCAGTATTTT
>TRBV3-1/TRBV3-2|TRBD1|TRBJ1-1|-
CASSPQGFGTAGTEAFF
TGTGCCAGCAGCCCACAGGGTTTCGGGACAGCGGGCACTGAAGCTTTCTTT
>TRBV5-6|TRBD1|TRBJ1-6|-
CASSLQQGGYNSPLHF
TGTGCCAGCAGCCTTCAACAGGGGGGGTATAATTCACCCCTCCACTTT
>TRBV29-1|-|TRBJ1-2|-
CSVEGLEGNYGYTF
TGCAGCGTTGAAGGGCTGGAGGGTAACTATGGCTACACCTTC
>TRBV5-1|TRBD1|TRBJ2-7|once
CASSGGQGYEQYF
TGCGCCAGCAGCGGGGGACAGGGTTACGAGCAGTACTTC
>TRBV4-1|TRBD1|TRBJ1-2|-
CASSQDPGQGNGYTF
TGCGCCAGCAGCCAAGACCCGGGACAGGGTAATGGCTACACCTTC
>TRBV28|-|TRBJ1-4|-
CASSLRGAPGEKLFF
TGTGCCAGCAGTTTGCGGGGGGCGCCGGGTGAAAAACTGTTTTTT